This T cell receptor (beta chain) is from a study of T cell responses to AZD1222 COVID-19 vaccine. Sequencing used immunoSEQ multiplex PCR; TCRdb keeps in-frame clones, though not all of them. The data show 150,000 or so clones, with 85% to 90% seen just once and approximately 1.6% held by the top ten. This CDR3 has 15 residues. The germline V gene encodes CDR1 LNHDA and CDR2 SQIVND (reference sequence). V was shortened by 7 bases and J by 0 bases, with 13 bases between the two germline ends. This clonotype was obtained from an adult in good health. The input for sequencing was peripheral blood, taken on day 0 of AZD1222 vaccination. This chain joins TRBV19 and TRBJ1-3, with D possibly TRBD1 on 5 matching bases. The CDR3 is CASNDGTLSGNTIYF. In DNA, the CDR3 is TGTGCCAGTAATGACGGGACGCTCTCTGGAAACACCATATATTTT. Variable domain in full (rest from reference TRBV19 and TRBJ1-3): DGGITQSPKYLFRKEGQNVTLSCEQNLNHDAMYWYRQDPGQGLRLIYYSQIVNDFQKGDIAEGYSVSREKKESFPLTVTSAQKNPTAFYLCASNDGTLSGNTIYFGEGSWLTVV.